This T cell receptor beta chain comes out of a study of shared clonotypes between healthy human individuals. Whole-study findings and limits: Rarefaction revealed incomplete sorted-subset sequencing despite large depth.

Turning to this clone: What it binds is unknown.

Assay used: immunoSEQ multiplex PCR; TCRdb lists only in-frame clones, some missing. The repertoire consists of more than 550,000 clones, with just over 90% occurring once and the leading ten covering roughly 22%. Positively selected for CCR7, the CD45RO-negative cells used as naive CD8 cells excluded terminally differentiated effector memory CD45RA+ cells. The CDR3 totals 14 residues. V was trimmed by 0 bases and J by 4 bases, leaving 7 bases between them. Germline V lookup: CDR1 MNHNY, CDR2 SVGAGI (reference sequence). This sequence joins TRBV6-6 and TRBJ1-5; no reliable D call. Sequenced input: naive CD8+ T cells sorted from blood. This receptor was identified in a man between 25 and 39 years old in good health. Here the CDR3 reads CASSYSKGNQPQHF. The CDR3 coding sequence is TGTGCCAGCAGTTACTCGAAAGGGAATCAGCCCCAGCATTTT.